This TCR beta chain was identified during a study of radiation and T cells in renal cell carcinoma. Study-wide results and limits: Top tumor clonotypes rose in blood 2 weeks post-radiation, then contracted.

This sample's time point: baseline pretreatment blood. Indicated treatment: 15 Gy SBRT to primary tumor, nephrectomy 4 weeks later. Comments on this clone: Its antigen is currently unknown.

The CDR3 has 15 amino acids. The V end lost 0 bases, the J end lost 4 bases, and 13 bases lay between the germline ends. Germline V lookup: CDR1 SGDLS, CDR2 YYNGEE. Only in-frame clones appear in the TCRdb table, and some are missing; sequencing was by immunoSEQ multiplex PCR. The table lists 140,000 or so clones, 70% to 90% of them singletons. The TCR comes from a woman between 45 and 60 years old with renal cell carcinoma. The genes are TRBV9 and TRBJ1-2; D perhaps matches TRBD1 (5 bases). This sample comprised blood, obtained from a patient whose treatment included radiotherapy and nephrectomy. This CDR3 is CASSVGEGWVYGYTF. In DNA, the CDR3 is TGTGCCAGCAGCGTAGGGGAGGGGTGGGTCTATGGCTACACCTTC.